These T cell receptor beta chains were read from a single sample in a study of T cells in Graves' hyperthyroidism and ophthalmopathy. Each CDR3 protein gets one entry after TCRdb re-called the multiplex PCR reads with MiXCR. This table holds roughly 180,000 distinct CDR3 sequences, about 9.4% found once. Source material: blood. These receptors originate from a young woman with Graves' hyperthyroidism that later progressed to Graves' ophthalmopathy. Each CDR3 is given with its conserved first and last residue. Fields, in order: clone size, V gene, D gene, J gene, CDR3 DNA, CDR3 protein. A D gene is named only where the DNA matches it firmly. Rows may omit the clone size; those that give it use once, few, many or a size class.

clone size: many; V gene: TRBV7-3; D gene: TRBD2; J gene: TRBJ2-3; CDR3 DNA: TGTGCCAGCAGCTTTGTGGGTAGCGGGTCCACAGATACGCAGTATTTT; CDR3 protein: CASSFVGSGSTDTQYF
clone size: once; V gene: TRBV7-2; D gene: .; J gene: TRBJ2-6; CDR3 DNA: TGTGCCAGCAGCTTCGGGGTAGCTGGGGCCAACGTCCTGACTTTC; CDR3 protein: CASSFGVAGANVLTF
clone size: many; V gene: TRBV30; D gene: .; J gene: TRBJ2-2; CDR3 DNA: TGTGCCTGGATGGAGGGATGGGGGCACACCGGGGAGCTGTTTTTT; CDR3 protein: CAWMEGWGHTGELFF
clone size: many; V gene: TRBV20-1; D gene: .; J gene: TRBJ2-1; CDR3 DNA: TGCAGTGCTAGAGATCTCGGGGGAGCCTACAATGAGCAGTTCTTC; CDR3 protein: CSARDLGGAYNEQFF
clone size: many; V gene: TRBV20-1; D gene: .; J gene: TRBJ2-7; CDR3 DNA: TGCAGTGCTCAGCCGGGTTTCTCCTACGAGCAGTACTTC; CDR3 protein: CSAQPGFSYEQYF
clone size: many; V gene: TRBV2; D gene: TRBD1; J gene: TRBJ1-1; CDR3 DNA: TGTGCCAGCAGCGGGACAGGGGAGATTGCTTTCTTT; CDR3 protein: CASSGTGEIAFF
clone size: many; V gene: TRBV30; D gene: TRBD1; J gene: TRBJ1-5; CDR3 DNA: TGTGCCTGGACAGGGGGAAGCAATCAGCCCCAGCATTTT; CDR3 protein: CAWTGGSNQPQHF
clone size: many; V gene: TRBV5-1; D gene: .; J gene: TRBJ1-1; CDR3 DNA: TGCGCCAGCAGCTTGGACGGAAGATACACTGAAGCTTTCTTT; CDR3 protein: CASSLDGRYTEAFF
clone size: many; V gene: TRBV20-1; D gene: TRBD1; J gene: TRBJ2-7; CDR3 DNA: TGCAGTGCTAGAGATGGAACGACAGGGGTGGACGAGCAGTACTTC; CDR3 protein: CSARDGTTGVDEQYF
clone size: .; V gene: TRBV19; D gene: .; J gene: TRBJ2-1; CDR3 DNA: TGTGCCAGTAGTATGCGGGACTTACAGTTCTTC; CDR3 protein: CASSMRDLQFF
clone size: .; V gene: TRBV6-5; D gene: TRBD2; J gene: TRBJ2-7; CDR3 DNA: TGTGCCAGCAGTTACGGGGCTAGCGGCTACGAGCAGTACTTC; CDR3 protein: CASSYGASGYEQYF
clone size: many; V gene: TRBV20-1; D gene: .; J gene: TRBJ2-5; CDR3 DNA: TGCAGTGCTAGACGGCAAACAGAAGAGACCCAGTACTTC; CDR3 protein: CSARRQTEETQYF
clone size: few; V gene: TRBV9; D gene: TRBD2; J gene: TRBJ2-5; CDR3 DNA: TGTGCCAGCAGCCCCAGGGGACTAGCGGGAGGAGGGGAGACCCAGTACTTC; CDR3 protein: CASSPRGLAGGGETQYF
clone size: many; V gene: TRBV27; D gene: .; J gene: TRBJ2-1; CDR3 DNA: TGTGCCAGCAGTCCCCTTGAGGGCAATGAGCAGTTCTTC; CDR3 protein: CASSPLEGNEQFF
clone size: many; V gene: TRBV28; D gene: TRBD1; J gene: TRBJ1-6; CDR3 DNA: TGTGCCAGCAGGACCGGGACAGGTCGAAATTCACCCCTCCACTTT; CDR3 protein: CASRTGTGRNSPLHF
clone size: .; V gene: TRBV19; D gene: .; J gene: TRBJ2-7; CDR3 DNA: TGTGCCAGTAGTAGGTTCGGGTTAGAACGATTCGGAGCCTACGAGCAGTACTTC; CDR3 protein: CASSRFGLERFGAYEQYF
clone size: .; V gene: TRBV9; D gene: .; J gene: TRBJ1-4; CDR3 DNA: TGTGCCAGCAGCTCAACAGGGCTTTCTAATGAAAAACTGTTTTTT; CDR3 protein: CASSSTGLSNEKLFF
clone size: many; V gene: TRBV28; D gene: TRBD1; J gene: TRBJ2-7; CDR3 DNA: TGTGCCGCTCGCGACAGGGGGGGGATCTCCTACGAGCAGTACTTC; CDR3 protein: CAARDRGGISYEQYF
clone size: many; V gene: TRBV12-3/TRBV12-4; D gene: TRBD2; J gene: TRBJ2-3; CDR3 DNA: TGTGCCAGCAGTTCTTGGACTAGCGGTACTAGCACAGATACGCAGTATTTT; CDR3 protein: CASSSWTSGTSTDTQYF
clone size: many; V gene: TRBV19; D gene: .; J gene: TRBJ1-5; CDR3 DNA: TGTGCCAGTCGACGGACCCTTGGGGCACTGGGCAATCAGCCCCAGCATTTT; CDR3 protein: CASRRTLGALGNQPQHF
clone size: many; V gene: TRBV12-3/TRBV12-4; D gene: .; J gene: TRBJ2-2; CDR3 DNA: TGTGCCAGCAGTTCCCCCGGGGAGCTGTTTTTT; CDR3 protein: CASSSPGELFF
clone size: few; V gene: TRBV4-1; D gene: .; J gene: TRBJ2-1; CDR3 DNA: TGCGCCAGCAGCCAAGATCGGGGGAGGAGCTCCTACAATGAGCAGTTCTTC; CDR3 protein: CASSQDRGRSSYNEQFF
clone size: many; V gene: TRBV20-1; D gene: .; J gene: TRBJ1-5; CDR3 DNA: TGCAGTGCTAGAGATGTGGGGGGGAGTGGCTATAGCAATCAGCCCCAGCATTTT; CDR3 protein: CSARDVGGSGYSNQPQHF
clone size: many; V gene: TRBV28; D gene: .; J gene: TRBJ1-1; CDR3 DNA: TGTGCCAGCAGGTTATCGGGGCTGAGGCACACTGAAGCTTTCTTT; CDR3 protein: CASRLSGLRHTEAFF
clone size: few; V gene: TRBV4-1; D gene: .; J gene: TRBJ2-5; CDR3 DNA: TGCGCCAGCAGCCATATGGACTTCGTGGGGGGTCTCCAAAAGACCCAGTACTTC; CDR3 protein: CASSHMDFVGGLQKTQYF
clone size: few; V gene: TRBV6-2/TRBV6-3; D gene: .; J gene: TRBJ2-3; CDR3 DNA: TGTGCCAGCAGCCAGCCTCCCTTGGGAGATACGCAGTATTTT; CDR3 protein: CASSQPPLGDTQYF
clone size: many; V gene: TRBV12-3/TRBV12-4; D gene: .; J gene: TRBJ2-3; CDR3 DNA: TGTGCCAGCAGTTTAGCGCCACAGGGAGCCGATACGCAGTATTTT; CDR3 protein: CASSLAPQGADTQYF
clone size: many; V gene: TRBV29-1; D gene: .; J gene: TRBJ1-3; CDR3 DNA: TGCAGCGTTGAAGATACCGGCTCTGGAAACACCATATATTTT; CDR3 protein: CSVEDTGSGNTIYF
clone size: many; V gene: TRBV7-8; D gene: TRBD1; J gene: TRBJ2-7; CDR3 DNA: TGTGCCAGCAGTCTAACAGGAGACAGGGGGTACGAGCAGTACTTC; CDR3 protein: CASSLTGDRGYEQYF
clone size: few; V gene: TRBV30; D gene: .; J gene: TRBJ1-5; CDR3 DNA: TGTGCCTGGAGTGCCCCGTGGGATGGTCAGCCCCAGCATTTT; CDR3 protein: CAWSAPWDGQPQHF
clone size: few; V gene: TRBV6-5; D gene: .; J gene: TRBJ2-7; CDR3 DNA: TGTGCCAGCAGTTACTCGGCGACTAGTGAATACGAGCAGTACTTC; CDR3 protein: CASSYSATSEYEQYF
clone size: few; V gene: TRBV7-6; D gene: TRBD1; J gene: TRBJ1-2; CDR3 DNA: TGTGCCAGCAGCTTAGGTCCCTGGACAGGGGACTCTTATGGCTACACCTTC; CDR3 protein: CASSLGPWTGDSYGYTF
clone size: .; V gene: TRBV19; D gene: TRBD2; J gene: TRBJ2-1; CDR3 DNA: TGTGCCAGTAGGGGAAGACTAGCGGCCTACAATGAGCAGTTCTTC; CDR3 protein: CASRGRLAAYNEQFF
clone size: many; V gene: TRBV5-8; D gene: .; J gene: TRBJ1-1; CDR3 DNA: TGTGCCAGCAGCTGGGGAAGTGATGTGGGTGGAAGATTCACTGAAGCTTTCTTT; CDR3 protein: CASSWGSDVGGRFTEAFF
clone size: few; V gene: TRBV7-8; D gene: .; J gene: TRBJ1-1; CDR3 DNA: TGTGCCAGCAGCTTAGCCACACCGGGGGACGGTGAAGCTTTCTTT; CDR3 protein: CASSLATPGDGEAFF
clone size: many; V gene: TRBV12-3/TRBV12-4; D gene: .; J gene: TRBJ2-1; CDR3 DNA: TGTGCCAGCAGTTTATCTAGTAATGAGCAGTTCTTC; CDR3 protein: CASSLSSNEQFF
clone size: many; V gene: TRBV29-1; D gene: TRBD2; J gene: TRBJ2-7; CDR3 DNA: TGCAGCGCGGGACTAGCTCGCGAGCAGTACTTC; CDR3 protein: CSAGLAREQYF
clone size: many; V gene: TRBV2; D gene: .; J gene: TRBJ1-6; CDR3 DNA: TGTGCCAGCAGTGTTACGGCGACTAGCTCCTATAATTCACCCCTCCACTTT; CDR3 protein: CASSVTATSSYNSPLHF
clone size: many; V gene: TRBV2; D gene: .; J gene: TRBJ1-6; CDR3 DNA: TGTGCCAGCCTCCAGGGATATTCTTCACCCCTCCACTTT; CDR3 protein: CASLQGYSSPLHF
clone size: many; V gene: TRBV6-5; D gene: .; J gene: TRBJ2-5; CDR3 DNA: TGTGCCAGCAGTTACTCGAGGCTAGGAGAGACCCAGTACTTC; CDR3 protein: CASSYSRLGETQYF
clone size: many; V gene: TRBV20-1; D gene: .; J gene: TRBJ1-5; CDR3 DNA: TGCAGTGCCCAAGGGGTGACCCCCCTTCAGCCCCAGCATTTT; CDR3 protein: CSAQGVTPLQPQHF
clone size: few; V gene: TRBV27; D gene: .; J gene: TRBJ1-3; CDR3 DNA: TGTGCCAGCAGTACGACGACAAGGGGGTTGAGGGCTAGAAACACCATATATTTT; CDR3 protein: CASSTTTRGLRARNTIYF
clone size: many; V gene: TRBV5-1; D gene: .; J gene: TRBJ1-1; CDR3 DNA: TGCGCCAGCAGCTTGGAAGCAAGGGCCGCTGAAGCTTTCTTT; CDR3 protein: CASSLEARAAEAFF
clone size: many; V gene: TRBV6-1; D gene: TRBD1; J gene: TRBJ2-5; CDR3 DNA: TGTGCCAGCAGTTCCAAACGACAGGGTCGGGAGACCCAGTACTTC; CDR3 protein: CASSSKRQGRETQYF
clone size: many; V gene: TRBV20-1; D gene: .; J gene: TRBJ2-1; CDR3 DNA: TGCAGTGCTTCCCCCCTCGCGGGGGCGGGCTACAATGAGCAGTTCTTC; CDR3 protein: CSASPLAGAGYNEQFF
clone size: many; V gene: TRBV27; D gene: TRBD2; J gene: TRBJ2-1; CDR3 DNA: TGTGCCACCCCTCCTTGGGAACTAGCGGGTTGCTCCTACAATGAGCAGTTCTTC; CDR3 protein: CATPPWELAGCSYNEQFF
clone size: many; V gene: TRBV18; D gene: TRBD1; J gene: TRBJ1-1; CDR3 DNA: TGTGCCAGCTCACCACGACAGGGTAGGGGGAACACTGAAGCTTTCTTT; CDR3 protein: CASSPRQGRGNTEAFF
clone size: many; V gene: TRBV7-3; D gene: .; J gene: TRBJ1-1; CDR3 DNA: TGTGCCAGCAGCTTATTGGGGGGGGAGGGGCAAGAAGCTTTCTTT; CDR3 protein: CASSLLGGEGQEAFF
clone size: many; V gene: TRBV7-2; D gene: .; J gene: TRBJ1-1; CDR3 DNA: TGTGCCAGCAGCTCCCGAGTGAACACTGAAGCTTTCTTT; CDR3 protein: CASSSRVNTEAFF
clone size: .; V gene: TRBV19; D gene: TRBD1; J gene: TRBJ2-7; CDR3 DNA: TGTGCCAGTAGTATTACCGGGACAGGACCTTACGAGCAGTACTTC; CDR3 protein: CASSITGTGPYEQYF
clone size: many; V gene: TRBV28; D gene: .; J gene: TRBJ1-5; CDR3 DNA: TGTGCCAGCAGCGGAAATTTGGGCAATCAGCCCCAGCATTTT; CDR3 protein: CASSGNLGNQPQHF
clone size: .; V gene: TRBV19; D gene: .; J gene: TRBJ2-2; CDR3 DNA: TGTGCCAGTAGTATATCCACAAGCACCGGGGAGCTGTTTTTT; CDR3 protein: CASSISTSTGELFF
clone size: many; V gene: TRBV12-3/TRBV12-4; D gene: .; J gene: TRBJ2-1; CDR3 DNA: TGTGCCAGCAGTTTTCAGGGGCATGAGCAGTTCTTC; CDR3 protein: CASSFQGHEQFF
clone size: many; V gene: TRBV27; D gene: TRBD1; J gene: TRBJ1-2; CDR3 DNA: TGTGCCAGCTCAGAGGCAGGGCAGGGGGCCGCTGGCTACACCTTC; CDR3 protein: CASSEAGQGAAGYTF
clone size: many; V gene: TRBV6-1; D gene: .; J gene: TRBJ1-4; CDR3 DNA: TGTGCCAGCAGTCGGGGGACCCTCGGAAAACTGTTTTTT; CDR3 protein: CASSRGTLGKLFF
clone size: many; V gene: TRBV20-1; D gene: .; J gene: TRBJ2-5; CDR3 DNA: TGCAGTGCAACCAGAGAGACCCAGTACTTC; CDR3 protein: CSATRETQYF
clone size: many; V gene: TRBV7-6; D gene: .; J gene: TRBJ2-1; CDR3 DNA: TGTGCCAGCAGCTCGCTAGGGATCTACAATGAGCAGTTCTTC; CDR3 protein: CASSSLGIYNEQFF
clone size: many; V gene: TRBV15; D gene: .; J gene: TRBJ2-2; CDR3 DNA: TGTGCCACCAGCAGAGATCGGGGCGGGGAGCTGTTTTTT; CDR3 protein: CATSRDRGGELFF
clone size: .; V gene: TRBV20-1; D gene: TRBD1; J gene: TRBJ2-1; CDR3 DNA: TGCAGTGCTAGCCGGGACAGTAATTACAATGAGCAGTTCTTC; CDR3 protein: CSASRDSNYNEQFF